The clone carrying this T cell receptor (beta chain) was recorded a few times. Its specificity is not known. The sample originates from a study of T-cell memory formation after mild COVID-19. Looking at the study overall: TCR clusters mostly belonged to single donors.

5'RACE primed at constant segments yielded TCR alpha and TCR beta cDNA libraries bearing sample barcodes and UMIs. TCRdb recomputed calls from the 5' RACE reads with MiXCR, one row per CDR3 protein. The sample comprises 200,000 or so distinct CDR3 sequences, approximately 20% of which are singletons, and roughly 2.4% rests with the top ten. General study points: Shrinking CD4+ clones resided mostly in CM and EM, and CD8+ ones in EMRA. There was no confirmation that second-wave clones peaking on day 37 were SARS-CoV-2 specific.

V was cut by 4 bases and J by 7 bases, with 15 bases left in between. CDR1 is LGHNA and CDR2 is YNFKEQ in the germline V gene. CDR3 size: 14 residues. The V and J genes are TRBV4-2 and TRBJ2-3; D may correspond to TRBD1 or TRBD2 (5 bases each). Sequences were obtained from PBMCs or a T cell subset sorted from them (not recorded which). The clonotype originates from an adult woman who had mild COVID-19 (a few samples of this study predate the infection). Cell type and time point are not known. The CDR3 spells CASSLGEGLNTQYF. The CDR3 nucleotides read TGTGCCAGCAGCCTGGGGGAAGGATTAAATACGCAGTATTTT.